The T cell receptor beta chain described here comes from a study of T cells in Graves' hyperthyroidism and ophthalmopathy. RNA transcripts served as the template for amplifying TCR beta CDR3 regions. In the first-round RT-PCR of the TCR CDR3, the HTBI primer set was used. TCRdb ran MiXCR on the multiplex PCR reads and lists one entry per CDR3 protein. Of hundreds of thousands of distinct CDR3 sequences listed, about 14% are singletons. Diagnosis rested on symptoms, serum thyroxine and TRAb, thyroid ultrasound, and orbital computed tomography. Comments on this clonotype: Antigen: not known.

Findings and caveats of the study: Most expanded thyroid clonotypes above 0.001 also appeared in blood. Stable hyperthyroidism and ophthalmopathy were separated using 13 V-J signatures.

This TCR was sampled from a woman between 25 and 40 years old with Graves' hyperthyroidism. Sequences were obtained from blood.

The DNA for the CDR3 is TGCAGCGTGGCCACTCGGTTGGCCAAAAACATTCAGTACTTC. Amino acid sequence: CSVATRLAKNIQYF. This chain links TRBV29-1 with TRBJ2-4; the D is unclear. Trimming took off 6 bases at V and 1 base at J, with 13 bases between the two ends. The CDR3 length is 14 residues. The V gene's germline CDR1 is SQVTM and CDR2 ANQGSEA.